This passage covers 17 T cell receptor beta chains from one sample sequenced in a study of blood T cell repertoires in COVID-19. The repertoire was sequenced with immunoSEQ multiplex PCR; TCRdb's copy has only in-frame clones and lacks some. The sample consists of about 150,000 clones, around 86% of them appearing once. The sequencing input was PBMCs or T cells enriched from blood (not recorded which). These receptors were taken from a man aged 45-65 years who had recovered from COVID-19.

The chain is built from TRBV3-1 (or the pseudogene TRBV3-2) and TRBJ1-1; TRBD1 is a possible D gene (6 bases). Per the germline V gene, CDR1 is LGHDT and CDR2 is YNNKEL (reference sequence). This CDR3 comprises 13 residues. The V end was cut by 4 bases, the J end by 11 bases, with 17 bases between. The CDR3 loop is CASSLTGLGDAFF. The CDR3 DNA sequence: TGTGCCAGCAGCCTAACAGGGTTAGGCGACGCTTTCTTT.

The chain recombines TRBV28 with TRBJ2-4; D unresolved. The germline V gene has CDR1 MDHEN and CDR2 SYDVKM. The CDR3 runs to 16 residues. V was trimmed by 5 bases and J by 0 bases, leaving 14 bases between them. CDR3 in DNA: TGTGCCAGCAGTAGTCGGTCGGCGGTAGCCAAAAACATTCAGTACTTC. It codes for CASSSRSAVAKNIQYF.

The table lists this clone with a count of one. In DNA, the CDR3 is TGCGCCAGCGCAACCGGGACGGGGGGGAAATGGATCACAGATACGCAGTATTTT. This sequence encodes CASATGTGGKWITDTQYF. J is TRBJ2-3 and V is TRBV5-1, with TRBD2 matching 8 bases. After removal of 7 bases from V and 2 bases from J, the junction contained 18 bases not matched to a gene. The CDR3 sequence is 18 residues long. From germline, CDR1 is SGHRS and CDR2 YFSETQ.

The chain is built from TRBV7-9 and TRBJ1-3, with a weak D call TRBD1 (5 bases). V lost 2 bases and J 3 bases, leaving 5 bases between the germline ends. CDR1 is SEHNR, CDR2 FQNEAQ, per germline (reference sequence). The CDR3 consists of 13 residues. Written as DNA, the CDR3 is TGTGCCAGCAGCTTACAGGGTGGAAACACCATATATTTT. It specifies CASSLQGGNTIYF.

This clone was counted only a few times. The chain employs TRBV4-1 and TRBJ1-6; 9 nucleotides line up with TRBD1. The germline CDR1 and CDR2 sequences are MGHRA and YSYEKL. The CDR3 consists of 15 residues. The V and J ends lost 4 bases and 9 bases, in that order; junction bases with no gene match: 7. The CDR3 sequence is CASSLRDRDGSPLHF. DNA of the CDR3: TGCGCCAGCAGCCTACGGGACAGGGACGGTTCACCCCTCCACTTT.

The genes are TRBV24-1 and TRBJ2-3, with TRBD1 identical over 10 bases. With V trimmed by 9 bases and J by 6 bases, 11 bases remained unmatched. Germline V lookup: CDR1 KGHDR, CDR2 SFDVKD. The CDR3 totals 15 residues. The CDR3 spells CATRTGQGFQDTQYF. DNA of the CDR3: TGTGCCACCCGAACGGGACAGGGGTTCCAGGATACGCAGTATTTT.

The chain couples TRBV5-1 to TRBJ1-5; D might be TRBD1 (6 bases). The CDR3 has 15 residues. CDR1 is SGHRS and CDR2 is YFSETQ in the germline V gene. V lost 0 bases and J 6 bases, leaving 13 bases between the germline ends. The CDR3 protein is CASSLGGGGSQPQHF. The DNA of the CDR3 is TGCGCCAGCAGCTTGGGAGGGGGAGGGAGTCAGCCCCAGCATTTT.

This chain links TRBV4-3 with TRBJ2-7, with TRBD2 matching over 9 bases. CDR3 length: 15 amino acids. The V gene's germline CDR1 is LGHNA and CDR2 YSLEER. V shed 3 bases, J shed 2 bases, and the junction held 5 bases outside the gene matches. CDR3 in amino acids: CASSHLAGSTYEQYF. In DNA, the CDR3 is TGCGCCAGCAGCCATCTAGCGGGGTCCACCTACGAGCAGTACTTC.

DNA of the CDR3: TGCGCCAGCAGCTCCGGGACAGGGGGTTTGAGTTACAATGAGCAGTTCTTC. The encoded protein is CASSSGTGGLSYNEQFF. The V call is TRBV5-1, the J call TRBJ2-1; 11 nucleotides align to TRBD1. Per germline, CDR1 SGHRS and CDR2 YFSETQ. V trimming: 3 bases; J trimming: 4 bases; junction bases outside the gene matches: 9. The CDR3 extends over 17 amino acids.

This sequence joins TRBV5-1 and TRBJ2-7; 9 bases line up with TRBD1. Germline lookup yields CDR1 SGHRS and CDR2 YFSETQ. The CDR3 is made up of 14 amino acids. Trimming cost V 10 bases and J 3 bases; bases outside gene matches: 11. CDR3 in amino acids: CASGGGQGLYEQYF. DNA for the CDR3: TGCGCCTCTGGAGGGGGACAGGGCCTCTACGAGCAGTACTTC.

V usage is TRBV19 and J usage is TRBJ2-1; no firm D call. CDR1 and CDR2 from the germline V gene are LNHDA and SQIVND (reference sequence). V was trimmed by 9 bases and J by 3 bases, leaving 12 bases between them. The CDR3 has 13 amino acids. The CDR3 spells CASQVTNYNEQFF. CDR3 DNA: TGTGCCAGCCAGGTTACAAACTACAATGAGCAGTTCTTC.

CDR3 nucleotide sequence: TGTGCCAGCTCGCGGGGCGGGGAATCAGATACGCAGTATTTT. Residues: CASSRGGESDTQYF. The chain has TRBV18 and TRBJ2-3; D is possibly TRBD2 (6 bases). The length of the CDR3 is 14 residues. The V gene lost 6 bases and the J gene lost 4 bases, with 14 bases spanning the gap. The germline V gene has CDR1 KGHSH and CDR2 LQKENI.

The chain couples TRBV28 to TRBJ1-2; TRBD1 matches 7 bases. Trimming took 5 bases from V and 4 from J; bases not matched to a gene: 7. The CDR3 totals 14 residues. Germline CDR1 is MDHEN and CDR2 is SYDVKM. CDR3: CASSTGTALYGYTF. As DNA, the CDR3 is TGTGCCAGCAGTACCGGGACAGCCCTCTATGGCTACACCTTC.

The chain couples TRBV7-2 to TRBJ2-3; D uncertain. V was shortened by 5 bases and J by 2 bases, with 5 bases between the two germline ends. The CDR3 is 12 amino acids. Germline CDR1 and CDR2: SGHTA and FQGNSA. The CDR3 loop is CASSEYTDTQYF. In nucleotides, the CDR3 is TGTGCCAGCAGCGAGTACACAGATACGCAGTATTTT.

This clone was picked up a small number of times. This rearrangement joins TRBV3-1 (or the pseudogene TRBV3-2) to TRBJ2-1, with 10 bases identical to TRBD2. Germline CDR1 LGHDT, CDR2 YNNKEL (reference sequence). Unmatched junction bases numbered 10, after V lost 4 bases and J lost 4 bases. This CDR3 has 17 amino acids. The CDR3 DNA is TGTGCCAGCAGCCCTGAGACACTAGCGGGGTTTTACAATGAGCAGTTCTTC. Translating gives CASSPETLAGFYNEQFF.

The rearrangement links TRBV18 to TRBJ1-4, with D unclear. CDR1 is KGHSH and CDR2 is LQKENI in the germline V gene. CDR3 length equals 14 residues. Deletions cut 4 bases from V and 4 bases from J, with 10 bases between. In DNA form, the CDR3 reads TGTGCCAGCTCACTGACTGGTGATAATGAAAAACTGTTTTTT. As protein: CASSLTGDNEKLFF.

This chain links TRBV28 with TRBJ1-5; weak D call: TRBD1 (5 bases). Deletions cut 6 bases from V and 6 bases from J, with 12 bases between. The germline gives CDR1 MDHEN, CDR2 SYDVKM. The CDR3 has 13 amino acids. DNA for the CDR3: TGTGCCAGCAGCTCAGGGTTAAGTCAGCCCCAGCATTTT. Protein: CASSSGLSQPQHF.